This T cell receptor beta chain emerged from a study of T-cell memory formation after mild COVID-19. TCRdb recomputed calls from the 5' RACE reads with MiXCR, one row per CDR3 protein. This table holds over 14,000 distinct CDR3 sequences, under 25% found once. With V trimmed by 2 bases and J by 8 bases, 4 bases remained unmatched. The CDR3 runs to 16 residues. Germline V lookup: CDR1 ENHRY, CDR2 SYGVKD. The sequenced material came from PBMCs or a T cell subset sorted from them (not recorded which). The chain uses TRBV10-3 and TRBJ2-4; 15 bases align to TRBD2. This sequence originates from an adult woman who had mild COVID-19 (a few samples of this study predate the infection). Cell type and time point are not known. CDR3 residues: CAISEGTSGRSDIQYF. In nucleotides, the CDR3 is TGTGCCATCAGTGAGGGGACTAGCGGGAGGTCTGACATTCAGTACTTC.